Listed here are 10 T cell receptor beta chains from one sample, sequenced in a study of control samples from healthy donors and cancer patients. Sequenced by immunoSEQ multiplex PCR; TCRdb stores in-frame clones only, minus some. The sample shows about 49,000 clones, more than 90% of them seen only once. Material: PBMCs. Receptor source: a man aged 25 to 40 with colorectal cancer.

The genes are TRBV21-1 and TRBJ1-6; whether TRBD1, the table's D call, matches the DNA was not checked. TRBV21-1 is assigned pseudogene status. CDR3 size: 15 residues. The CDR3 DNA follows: TGTGCCAGCAGCAATCGGGACAGGGACAATTCACCCCTCCACTTT. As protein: CASSNRDRDNSPLHF.

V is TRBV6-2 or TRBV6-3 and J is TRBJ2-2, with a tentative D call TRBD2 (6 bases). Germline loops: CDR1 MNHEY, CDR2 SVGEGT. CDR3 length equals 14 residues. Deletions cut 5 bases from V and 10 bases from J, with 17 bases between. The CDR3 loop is CASSRPGSLEELFF. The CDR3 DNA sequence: TGTGCCAGCAGTCGACCCGGGAGCCTGGAGGAGCTGTTTTTT.

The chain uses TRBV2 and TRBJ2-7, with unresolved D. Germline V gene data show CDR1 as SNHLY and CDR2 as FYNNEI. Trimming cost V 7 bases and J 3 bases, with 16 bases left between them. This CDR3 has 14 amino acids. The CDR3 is CASILDTTGYEQYV. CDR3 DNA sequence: TGTGCCAGCATTCTAGACACTACCGGCTACGAGCAGTACGTC.

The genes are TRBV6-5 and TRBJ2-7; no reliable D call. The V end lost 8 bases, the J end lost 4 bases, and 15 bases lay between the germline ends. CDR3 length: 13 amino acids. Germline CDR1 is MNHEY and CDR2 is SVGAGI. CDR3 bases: TGTGCCAGCTCGGACGGTTTAGGGTACGAGCAGTACTTC. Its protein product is CASSDGLGYEQYF.

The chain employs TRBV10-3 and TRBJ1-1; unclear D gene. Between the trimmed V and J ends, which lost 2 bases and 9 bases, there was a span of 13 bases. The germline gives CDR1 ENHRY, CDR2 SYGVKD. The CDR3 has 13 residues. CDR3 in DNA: TGTGCCATCAGTGAGGCGAGTAAAACAAAAGCTTTCTTT. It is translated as CAISEASKTKAFF.

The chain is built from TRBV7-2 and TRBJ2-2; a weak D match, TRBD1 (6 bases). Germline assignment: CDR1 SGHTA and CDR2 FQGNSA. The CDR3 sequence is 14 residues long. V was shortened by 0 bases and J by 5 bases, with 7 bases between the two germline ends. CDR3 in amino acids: CASSLAGATGELFF. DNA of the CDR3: TGTGCCAGCAGCTTAGCGGGGGCAACCGGGGAGCTGTTTTTT.

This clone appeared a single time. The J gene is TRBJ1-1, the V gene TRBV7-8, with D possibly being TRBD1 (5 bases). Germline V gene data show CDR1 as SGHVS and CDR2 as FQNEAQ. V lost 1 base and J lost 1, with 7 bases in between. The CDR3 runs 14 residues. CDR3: CASSLEGRNTEAFF. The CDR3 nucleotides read TGTGCCAGCAGCTTAGAGGGGCGGAACACTGAAGCTTTCTTT.

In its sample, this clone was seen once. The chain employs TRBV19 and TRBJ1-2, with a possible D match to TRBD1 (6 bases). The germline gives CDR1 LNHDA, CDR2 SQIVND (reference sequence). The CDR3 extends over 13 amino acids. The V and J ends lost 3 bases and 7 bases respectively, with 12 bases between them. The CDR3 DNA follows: TGTGCCAGTAGTATTACAGGGAAGGCTGGCTACACCTTC. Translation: CASSITGKAGYTF. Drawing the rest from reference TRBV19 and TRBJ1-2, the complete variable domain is DGGITQSPKYLFRKEGQNVTLSCEQNLNHDAMYWYRQDPGQGLRLIYYSQIVNDFQKGDIAEGYSVSREKKESFPLTVTSAQKNPTAFYLCASSITGKAGYTFGSGTRLTVV.

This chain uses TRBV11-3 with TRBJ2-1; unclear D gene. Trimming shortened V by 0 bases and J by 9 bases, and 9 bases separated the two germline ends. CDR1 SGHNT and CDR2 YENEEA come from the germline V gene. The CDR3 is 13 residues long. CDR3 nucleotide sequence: TGTGCCAGCAGCTTAGAAGGGTTCGGTGAGCAGTTCTTC. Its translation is CASSLEGFGEQFF.

The CDR3 nucleotides read TGTGCCAGTAGTATAGATCCGAGCCTCCCGGTCCAACCTGGAGGCTACACCTTC. Translated: CASSIDPSLPVQPGGYTF. The chain couples TRBV19 to TRBJ1-2; D unclear. Trimming left V 0 bases short and J 8 bases short, with 25 bases between. CDR1 LNHDA and CDR2 SQIVND come from the germline V gene (reference sequence). The CDR3 is 18 residues long.